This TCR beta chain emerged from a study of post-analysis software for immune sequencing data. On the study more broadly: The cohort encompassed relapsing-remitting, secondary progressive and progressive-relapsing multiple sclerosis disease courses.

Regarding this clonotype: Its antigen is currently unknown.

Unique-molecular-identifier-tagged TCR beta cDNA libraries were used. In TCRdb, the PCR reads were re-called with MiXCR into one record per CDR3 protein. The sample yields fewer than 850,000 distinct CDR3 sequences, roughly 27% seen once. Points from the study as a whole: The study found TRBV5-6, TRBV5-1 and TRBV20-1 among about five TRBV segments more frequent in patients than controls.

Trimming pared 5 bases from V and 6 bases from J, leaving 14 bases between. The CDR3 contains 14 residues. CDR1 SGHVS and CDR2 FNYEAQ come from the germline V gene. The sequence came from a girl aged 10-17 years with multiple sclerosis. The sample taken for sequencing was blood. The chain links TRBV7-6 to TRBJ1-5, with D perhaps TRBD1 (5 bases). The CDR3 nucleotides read TGTGCCAGCAGCCCCTCGAGGGGCAGTCAGCCCCAGCATTTT. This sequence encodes CASSPSRGSQPQHF.